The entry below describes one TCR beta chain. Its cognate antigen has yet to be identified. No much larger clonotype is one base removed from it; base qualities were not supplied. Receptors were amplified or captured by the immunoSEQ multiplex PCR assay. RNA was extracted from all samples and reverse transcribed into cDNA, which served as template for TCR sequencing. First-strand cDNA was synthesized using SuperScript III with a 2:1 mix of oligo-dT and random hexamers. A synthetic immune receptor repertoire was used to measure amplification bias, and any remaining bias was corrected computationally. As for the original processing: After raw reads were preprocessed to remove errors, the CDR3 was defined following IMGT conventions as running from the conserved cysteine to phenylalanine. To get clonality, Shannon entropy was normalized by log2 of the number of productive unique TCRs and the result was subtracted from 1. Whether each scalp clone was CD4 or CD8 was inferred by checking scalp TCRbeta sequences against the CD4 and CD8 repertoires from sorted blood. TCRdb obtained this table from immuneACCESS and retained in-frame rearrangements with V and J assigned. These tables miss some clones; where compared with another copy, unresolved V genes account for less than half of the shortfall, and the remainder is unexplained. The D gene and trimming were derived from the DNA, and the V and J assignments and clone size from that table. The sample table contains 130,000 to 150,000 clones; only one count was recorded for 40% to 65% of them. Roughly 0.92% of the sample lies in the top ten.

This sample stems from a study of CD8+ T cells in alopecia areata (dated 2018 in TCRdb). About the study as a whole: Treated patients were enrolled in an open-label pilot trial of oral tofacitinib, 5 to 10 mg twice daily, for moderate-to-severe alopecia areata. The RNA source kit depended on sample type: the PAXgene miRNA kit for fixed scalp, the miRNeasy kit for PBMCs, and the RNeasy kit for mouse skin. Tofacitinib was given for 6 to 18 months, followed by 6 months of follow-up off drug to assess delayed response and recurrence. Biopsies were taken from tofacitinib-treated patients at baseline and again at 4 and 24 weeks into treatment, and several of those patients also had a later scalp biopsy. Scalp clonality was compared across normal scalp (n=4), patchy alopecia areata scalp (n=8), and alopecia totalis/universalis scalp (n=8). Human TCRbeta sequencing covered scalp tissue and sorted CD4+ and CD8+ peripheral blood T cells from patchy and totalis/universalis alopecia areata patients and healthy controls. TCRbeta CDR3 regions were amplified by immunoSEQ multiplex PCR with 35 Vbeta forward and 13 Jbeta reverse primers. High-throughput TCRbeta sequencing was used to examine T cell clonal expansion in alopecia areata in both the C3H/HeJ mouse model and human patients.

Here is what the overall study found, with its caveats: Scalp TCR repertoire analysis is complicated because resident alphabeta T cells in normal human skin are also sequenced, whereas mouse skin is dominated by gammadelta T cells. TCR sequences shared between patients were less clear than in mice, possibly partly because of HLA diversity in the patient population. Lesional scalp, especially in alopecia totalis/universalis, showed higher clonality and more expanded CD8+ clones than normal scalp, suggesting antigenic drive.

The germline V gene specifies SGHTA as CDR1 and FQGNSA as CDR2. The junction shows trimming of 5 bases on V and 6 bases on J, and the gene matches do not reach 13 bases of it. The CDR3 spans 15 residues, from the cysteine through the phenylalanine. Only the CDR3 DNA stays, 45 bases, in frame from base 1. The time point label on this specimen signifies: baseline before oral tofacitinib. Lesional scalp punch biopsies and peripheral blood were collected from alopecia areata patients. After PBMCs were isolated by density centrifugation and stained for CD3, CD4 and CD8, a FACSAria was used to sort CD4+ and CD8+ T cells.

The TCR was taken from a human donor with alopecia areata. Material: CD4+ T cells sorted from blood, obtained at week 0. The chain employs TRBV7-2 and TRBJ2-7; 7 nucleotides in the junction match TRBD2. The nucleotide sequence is TGTGCCAGCAGCAGCCCTGGGAGGGCCTACCCCGAGCAGTACTTC. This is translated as CASSSPGRAYPEQYF.